This entry is about one TCR beta chain. As yet, its antigen is unknown. The CDR3 spans 16 residues. Trimming removed 3 bases at V and 4 bases at J, with 16 bases between. From germline, CDR1 is ENHRY and CDR2 SYGVKD. Profiled with immunoSEQ multiplex PCR; TCRdb holds only in-frame clones, not every one. The data show roughly 86,000 clones, 83% seen once. This entry comes from a study of radiotherapy plus CTLA-4 blockade in lung cancer. Turning to the study itself: Objective responses were documented in 15% to 20% of patients, with disease control in about 29%.

Findings and limits, study-wide: Increased serum interferon-beta after radiation also reportedly predicted response strongly.

The sequence was collected from a human donor with non-small cell lung cancer who had stable disease on radiotherapy plus ipilimumab. The chain couples TRBV10-3 to TRBJ2-1, with D perhaps TRBD2 (6 bases). Source: peripheral blood, taken from a patient treated with radiotherapy plus ipilimumab. CDR3 nucleotides: TGTGCCATCAGTGATGGTGATAGCGGTAATTACAATGAGCAGTTCTTC. This gives the protein CAISDGDSGNYNEQFF.